Shown below are 5 T cell receptor beta chains from a single sample sequenced in a study of T cells in Graves' hyperthyroidism and ophthalmopathy. What was amplified from RNA transcripts were TCR beta CDR3 regions. In the first-round RT-PCR of the TCR CDR3, the HTBI primer set was used. In TCRdb, the multiplex PCR reads were re-called with MiXCR into one record per CDR3 protein. Of 400,000 to 500,000 distinct CDR3 sequences in the sample, 14% to 15% are singletons; the top ten hold about 13%. The sample comprised blood. The receptor source for this set is a man younger than 35 with Graves' ophthalmopathy.

This clonotype came up a few times. The CDR3 spells CASSHDSSGANVLTF. For the CDR3, the DNA is TGTGCCAGCTCACACGACAGCTCTGGGGCCAACGTCCTGACTTTC. The V gene is TRBV18, the J gene TRBJ2-6; tentative D call: TRBD1 (5 bases). The V gene's germline CDR1 is KGHSH and CDR2 LQKENI. Trimming shortened V by 4 bases and J by 0 bases, and 7 bases separated the two germline ends. This CDR3 region has 15 residues.

The rearrangement uses TRBV13 and TRBJ1-6; 7 nucleotides line up with TRBD1. Germline values: CDR1 PRHDT, CDR2 FYEKMQ (reference sequence). The CDR3 consists of 16 residues. Trimming took 2 bases from V and 14 from J; bases not matched to a gene: 15. CDR3 coding DNA: TGTGCCAGCAGCTTAAGCGAGCAGGGGGGAAGGCAAGCCCTCCACTTT. Translating it yields CASSLSEQGGRQALHF.

This clonotype occurred many times. The chain links TRBV24-1 to TRBJ1-1; D is ambiguous. V lost 2 bases to trimming and J lost 1 base, with 10 bases between them. In germline, CDR1 is KGHDR, CDR2 SFDVKD. The CDR3 loop spans 15 amino acids. DNA of the CDR3: TGTGCCACCAGTGATTCGGCGGCAGGGAACACTGAAGCTTTCTTT. It specifies CATSDSAAGNTEAFF.

This clonotype was detected many times. This CDR3 reads CASSLGPQQETQYF. The CDR3 DNA reads as TGTGCCAGCAGCTTAGGTCCCCAACAAGAGACCCAGTACTTC. The chain uses TRBV7-9 and TRBJ2-5; D is ambiguous. CDR1 is SEHNR, CDR2 FQNEAQ, per germline (reference sequence). V dropped 1 base and J dropped 2 bases, with 8 bases sitting between them. The CDR3 loop spans 14 amino acids.

Ten or more counts support this clonotype. The chain carries TRBV4-1 and TRBJ2-7, with 7 bases fitting TRBD1. With V trimmed by 4 bases and J by 5 bases, 14 bases remained unmatched. There are 16 residues in the CDR3. CDR1 is MGHRA, CDR2 YSYEKL, per germline. CDR3 nucleotide sequence: TGCGCCAGCAGCCGTATACCGACAGGGATAAGCAACGAGCAGTACTTC. It is translated as CASSRIPTGISNEQYF.